This is a list of T cell receptor beta chains from one sample in a study of blood T cell repertoires in COVID-19. TCRdb's copy holds only in-frame clones and misses some; the assay was immunoSEQ multiplex PCR. The repertoire has approximately 210,000 clones, around 82% of them found once; the top ten carry 2% to 3%. The sample consisted of peripheral blood. The origin of the receptors is a woman between 35 and 50 years old with active or convalescent COVID-19. Each CDR3 is given without its conserved first and last residue. D genes are given only for firm matches. The listing skips clone size in some rows; elsewhere it reads once, few, many or a size class.

TRBJ1-4 | TRBV29-1 | NA | NA | 11 | SVVVTANEKLF
TRBJ2-1 | TRBV15 | NA | NA | 11 | ATSRDSSTEQF
TRBJ1-2 | TRBV7-2 | NA | NA | 13 | ASSLLRGTNYGYT
TRBJ1-3 | TRBV28 | NA | NA | 13 | ASSLIQDSGNTIY
TRBJ2-5 | TRBV28 | NA | NA | 10 | ASSGGSETQY
TRBJ1-4 | TRBV9 | NA | NA | 11 | ASSVGGWEKLF
TRBJ2-2 | TRBV11-3 | NA | TRBD2 | 13 | ASSPRTSSIGELF
TRBJ2-7 | TRBV10-1 | few | TRBD2 | 13 | ASSEFPSGPYEQY
TRBJ2-7 | TRBV27 | NA | TRBD2 | 14 | ASSSGLAGATREQY
TRBJ2-3 | TRBV5-4 | NA | NA | 13 | ASSQGGPGPNTQY
TRBJ1-4 | TRBV7-2 | NA | NA | 14 | ASSLGGPRSGEKLF